One and the same sample provided the 9 T cell receptor beta chains below, sequenced in a study of cytomegalovirus exposure and HLA in healthy donors. PCR involved 60 Vbeta and 13 Jbeta primers. Sequencing used immunoSEQ multiplex PCR; TCRdb keeps in-frame clones, though not all of them. The sample consists of 160,000 or so clones, around 82% of them appearing once. Sample: PBMCs. These receptors all come from a woman between 45 and 65 years old in good health and CMV-seropositive.

The rearrangement joins TRBV14 to TRBJ2-5; D is undetermined. CDR3 length: 15 residues. Between the trimmed V and J ends, which lost 0 bases and 0 bases, there was a span of 8 bases. The germline V gene has CDR1 SGHDN and CDR2 FVKESK. The CDR3 is CASSQETRYQETQYF. CDR3 sequence (DNA): TGTGCCAGCAGCCAAGAAACCAGGTACCAAGAGACCCAGTACTTC.

This chain's CDR3 is CATEDTNTGELFF. CDR3 in DNA: TGTGCCACCGAGGACACGAACACCGGGGAGCTGTTTTTT. V gene TRBV25-1 combines with J gene TRBJ2-2; D might be TRBD1 (5 bases). Trimming stripped 10 bases from V and 0 bases from J, with 9 bases between. This CDR3 has 13 amino acids. CDR1 and CDR2 (germline): MGHDK, SYGVNS.

The rearrangement uses TRBV11-2 and TRBJ2-7; 11 bases are shared with TRBD1. V trimming: 1 base; J trimming: 0 bases; junction bases outside the gene matches: 8. In germline, CDR1 is SGHAT, CDR2 FQNNGV. The CDR3 contains 18 residues. CDR3 DNA sequence: TGTGCCAGCAGCTTAGGGACAGGGGGCTCCAGCCCCTCCTACGAGCAGTACTTC. It specifies CASSLGTGGSSPSYEQYF.

The chain uses TRBV4-1 and TRBJ2-1; D is unclear. Germline CDR1 and CDR2: MGHRA and YSYEKL. V was pared by 1 base and J by 0 bases, with 7 bases between. The CDR3 runs 15 residues. The CDR3 loop is CASSQAFISYNEQFF. DNA of the CDR3: TGCGCCAGCAGCCAAGCCTTTATCTCCTACAATGAGCAGTTCTTC.

V usage is TRBV19 and J usage is TRBJ2-6, with D hard to call. The CDR3 extends over 17 amino acids. The V end lost 2 bases, the J end lost 0 bases, and 11 bases lay between the germline ends. Per germline, CDR1 LNHDA and CDR2 SQIVND (reference sequence). CDR3 sequence (DNA): TGTGCCAGTAGTATAATGGCCACCCCCTCTGGGGCCAACGTCCTGACTTTC. This sequence encodes CASSIMATPSGANVLTF.

The chain employs TRBV5-6 and TRBJ1-4; TRBD1 aligns across 8 bases. In germline, CDR1 is SGHDT, CDR2 YYEEEE. The CDR3 totals 14 residues. Trimming took 4 bases from V and 5 from J; bases not matched to a gene: 4. The CDR3, as DNA: TGTGCCAGCAGCCTTGGACAGGGAAATGAAAAACTGTTTTTT. Amino acid sequence: CASSLGQGNEKLFF.

The V and J genes are TRBV5-4 and TRBJ1-1; D is possibly TRBD1 (5 bases). V was trimmed by 0 bases and J by 1 base, leaving 16 bases between them. Germline CDR1 reads SGHNT; CDR2 reads YYREEE (reference sequence). The CDR3 consists of 17 residues. The CDR3 loop is CASSLGGGRQSNTEAFF. The CDR3 DNA reads as TGTGCCAGCAGCTTGGGGGGGGGAAGACAGTCGAACACTGAAGCTTTCTTT. Full variable domain (outside the CDR3, taken from reference TRBV5-4 and TRBJ1-1): ETGVTQSPTHLIKTRGQQVTLRCSSQSGHNTVSWYQQALGQGPQFIFQYYREEENGRGNFPPRFSGLQFPNYSSELNVNALELDDSALYLCASSLGGGRQSNTEAFFGQGTRLTVV.

The rearrangement links TRBV28 to TRBJ2-7; 8 bases line up with TRBD1. This CDR3 region has 15 residues. CDR1 is MDHEN and CDR2 is SYDVKM in the germline V gene. Trimming took 5 bases from V and 3 from J; bases not matched to a gene: 9. The CDR3 loop reads CASSPRDRPVYEQYF. The CDR3 coding sequence is TGTGCCAGCAGTCCCCGGGACAGGCCAGTCTACGAGCAGTACTTC.

The chain couples TRBV19 to TRBJ1-5, with 7 positions matching TRBD1. This CDR3 has 14 residues. With 6 bases clipped from V and 9 bases from J, the junction kept 11 bases outside the gene matches. Germline V CDR1 and CDR2: LNHDA, SQIVND (reference sequence). In DNA, the CDR3 is TGTGCCAGTAGGGATTCCGGGACAGTATGGCCCCAGCATTTT. This gives the protein CASRDSGTVWPQHF.